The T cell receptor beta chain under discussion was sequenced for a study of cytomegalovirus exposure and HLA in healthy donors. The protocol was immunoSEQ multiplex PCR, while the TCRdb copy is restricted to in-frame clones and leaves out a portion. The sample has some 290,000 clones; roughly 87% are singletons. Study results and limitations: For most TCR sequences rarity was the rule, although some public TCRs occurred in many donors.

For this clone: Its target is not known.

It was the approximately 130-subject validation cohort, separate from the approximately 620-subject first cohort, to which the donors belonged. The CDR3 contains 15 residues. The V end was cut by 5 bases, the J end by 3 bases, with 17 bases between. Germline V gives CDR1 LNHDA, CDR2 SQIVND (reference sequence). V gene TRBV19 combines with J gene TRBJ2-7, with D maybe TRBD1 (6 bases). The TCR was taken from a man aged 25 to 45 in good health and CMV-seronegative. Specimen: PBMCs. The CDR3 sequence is CASSPGQGIRYEQYF. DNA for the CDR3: TGTGCCAGTAGTCCCGGCCAGGGGATTCGCTACGAGCAGTACTTC.